The entry that follows covers one T cell receptor (beta chain) sequence. Its antigen is still unknown. Per-nucleotide qualities are absent, and no much larger clonotype sits a single base away. Taken from the germline V gene, the CDR1 and CDR2 loops are SNHLY and FYNNEI. The V end loses 4 bases and the J end loses 1 base, and a stretch of 16 bases separates them. There are 16 amino acids in the CDR3, from cysteine to phenylalanine inclusive. Kept here is only the CDR3 DNA, which spans 48 bases and is read in frame from base 1. This sample was included in a study of cytomegalovirus exposure and HLA in healthy donors (dated by TCRdb to between 2016 and 2019). With regard to the full study: An earlier analysis of several hundred of the donors reported approximately 290 Gb of sequence data and 117 million unique TCR beta sequences from about 200 million T cells. In a later genetic analysis, genome-wide SNP genotypes for about 55% of the roughly 670 donors were used, and that subset was treated as a discovery cohort. The number of donors typed differed by locus, with roughly 620-630 for A, B, C, DRB1 and DQB1, over 500 for DQA1, approximately 580 for DPA1, and under 490 for DPB1. Roughly 300 gigabases of sequencing data and 78 million or so unique TCR sequences were included in an early release covering about 700 HLA-typed donors. HLA typing included class I and class II loci at four-digit resolution. Every discovery cohort repertoire had been produced on one sequencing platform. To study patterns of TCR occurrence, a later analysis re-analyzed previously published TCR beta repertoires from 550 to 800 donors and added high-resolution HLA genotyping. Among over 350 genotyped donors of the cohort, an average of about 240,000 unique TCR beta nucleotide sequences were sequenced per donor, approximately 20% of them non-productive. The study profiled the T cell repertoires of about 640 subjects by immunosequencing and related them to cytomegalovirus serostatus. In the later analysis, no new phenotypic data were used to find candidate immune exposures; instead, reliance was placed on TCR beta sequences and their occurrence across donors. To predict cytomegalovirus infection status, the study combined high-throughput TCR immunosequencing, statistical association of individual TCRs with disease status, and machine learning. In addition to the first cohort of 650 to 750 subjects, a separate validation cohort of over 90 different subjects was used. The genetic ancestry cluster associated with self-reported Caucasian donors included 81% of the roughly 360 genotyped donors. Roughly five DR-DQ haplotypes were handled as single units for association and clustering because linkage in the cohort was strong. The study aimed to test whether cataloging public T cell receptors could reveal signatures of past pathogen exposure. Donor age, sex, ethnicity and CMV serostatus were collected together with the repertoire data. An earlier analysis of several hundred of the donors applied high-throughput TCR beta sequencing to assess whether each TCR beta V gene segment acted as functional or pseudogenic. Results and caveats for the whole study, not just this receptor: A cluster of highly shared sequence variants was judged likely to be a technical artifact of the sequencing pipeline. Correlated functional status among segregating V segments might be attributable to linkage disequilibrium, but an unknown experimental factor could not be ruled out. Because counts were too low, seventeen rarely observed V segments, including chromosome 9 orphons, were excluded from the earlier analysis of some 540 of the donors. The 87-base-pair reads could not distinguish some IMGT-functional V segments, including TRBV6-2 and TRBV6-3, so those segments were excluded. In a later analysis, most CMV-associated TCR beta chains were found to appear HLA-restricted, with HLA associations seemingly driven largely by CMV exposure. Most TCR sequences were observed very rarely across donors, whereas some public TCRs were present in many individuals. Because HLA typing was missing for some donors at each locus, association tests included only the typed subset. In this cohort, only TCR beta chains were sequenced, and detectable features were limited by the absence of alpha or paired-chain data. A later analysis found that TCR association rates varied across HLA loci, with DRB1 alleles showing the most associated TCRs and HLA-C alleles the fewest. In the study, about 150 TCR beta chains were listed as associated with cytomegalovirus. A further reported finding was that TCR beta sequences accurately predicted the HLA-A and HLA-B alleles for most subjects in the first cohort. Assigning TCR associations to individual alleles was difficult when HLA alleles, especially DR and DQ, strongly co-occurred. In a later analysis, several top co-occurrence clusters were reported to appear linked to parvovirus B19, influenza, CMV and Epstein-Barr virus. In a later analysis, HLA-associated TCR beta chains showed more clonal expansion and lower generation probabilities than non-associated chains that were equally common. A few of the identified cytomegalovirus-associated TCR beta chains were confirmed in vitro to be specific for cytomegalovirus antigens. The authors suggested that the approach could potentially be generalized to other disease states and immunological phenotypes. In a later genetic analysis, a missense DCLRE1C variant was associated with V-gene and J-gene trimming of TCR beta chains, and the association was replicated in an independent cohort. According to a later genetic analysis, donors in an Asian-associated ancestry cluster had fewer N-insertions in productive TCRs than the approximately 630-donor mean. Roughly uniform sequencing depth across donors was assumed in presence/absence analyses, although this assumption may not hold. At a false discovery rate of 0.05, a later analysis linked under 20,000 TCR beta sequences to specific HLA alleles. Broadly in line with IMGT annotations, most TCR beta V segments showed up in productive rearrangements about 90% or about 30% of the time in an earlier analysis of 450 to 750 of the donors. Immune exposure information for the cohort was limited to CMV serostatus. The classifier was reported to diagnose cytomegalovirus status with high specificity and sensitivity in both the original and validation cohorts.

Library construction relied on the immunoSEQ multiplex PCR assay. A mixture of 60 forward primers for TCR Vbeta segments and 13 reverse primers for TCR Jbeta segments was used in the multiplex PCR. The CDR3 region of rearranged TCR beta genes was amplified from genomic DNA by a multiplex PCR assay. The amplified TCR beta libraries were sequenced on the Illumina HiSeq System as 87-base-pair reads. The authors' analysis ran thus. In a later analysis, roughly 80 million unique TCR beta chains were counted across the 650 to 700 repertoires, and roughly 11 million of these chains were shared by at least two donors. Raw reads were error-corrected and collapsed into unique sequences with a nearest-neighbor algorithm that merged closely related sequences to remove PCR and sequencing errors. Alignment of CDR3 sequences to IMGT reference sequences was used to assign V, D and J gene segments. Each retained sequence needed at least a six-nucleotide match to both a V gene segment and a J gene segment. Rearrangements were called productive when the CDR3 lacked stop codons and stayed in frame with V and J; all others were non-productive. CDR3 was defined by IMGT convention, running from the second conserved V-encoded cysteine to the conserved J-encoded phenylalanine. In an earlier analysis of approximately 500 of the donors, sequences lacking an unambiguous match to a single V gene segment were excluded. An earlier analysis of 450 to 650 of the donors called V segments functional above 56.7% productive rearrangements and segregating when the between-donor standard deviation exceeded 5%. A statistical classification framework was built to diagnose cytomegalovirus status from the catalog of TCR beta chain sequences. V and J gene assignment, in a later analysis, came from comparing TCR nucleotide sequences with IMGT/GENE-DB human TR gene sequences. The TCRdist pipeline was used in a later analysis to assign CDR3 sequences and most-parsimonious VDJ recombination scenarios. In a later analysis, each TCR beta chain was defined by its CDR3 amino acid sequence together with its V-gene family, and reads without a unique V-gene family were excluded. In a later analysis, nearly 600 highly shared, low-generation-probability nucleotide sequences were removed to address suspected cross-contamination and a sequencing artifact. A later analysis calculated a clonal expansion index for each public chain from normalized within-repertoire ranks of inferred template counts. Generation probabilities in a later analysis came from a VDJ recombination model fitted to out-of-frame rearrangements, and those results were checked against IGoR. Hypergeometric tests were used in a later analysis to score TCR-TCR, TCR-HLA and TCR-CMV co-occurrence, with a repertoire-size bias correction applied to the TCR pairs. A later analysis estimated false discovery rates by permuting HLA or CMV assignments 20 times. A later analysis grouped co-occurring TCRs with DBSCAN, adding TCRdist sequence similarity when clustering within HLA-allele-positive subsets. Co-occurrence clustering excluded repertoires with fewer than 30,000 or more than 120,000 public chains, plus five with anomalous nucleotide sharing. TCRdb retrieved this table from immuneACCESS and kept in-frame rearrangements only. Not all clones are present; in checked studies, unresolved V genes account for under half, and no reason is known for the remainder. D and trimming come from the DNA, and the V and J calls and clone size come from that table. The sample contains approximately 100,000 clones, 65% to 80% of them found a single time. The top ten clonotypes cover more than 9% of the sample.

The cohort comprised under 700 healthy bone marrow donors. Cohort members were all nominally healthy when sampled, although unrecorded immune exposures were likely present. The donor was CMV seronegative and was included in the group of approximately 350 seronegative cohort members. Each donor provided a peripheral blood sample, and peripheral blood mononuclear cells were used for TCR beta sequencing. Genomic DNA was extracted from the blood cell samples with the Qiagen DNeasy Blood Extraction Kit. This TCR derives from a man aged 50 or older in good health and CMV-seronegative. Sequenced sample: PBMCs. The chain uses TRBV2 and TRBJ2-5; perhaps TRBD2 is the D gene, with 7 bases matching. In nucleotides, the sequence is TGTGCCAGCAGTGCGAAGTCGGGGGGCGTCCAAGAGACCCAGTACTTC. This yields the protein CASSAKSGGVQETQYF.